This record covers a single T cell receptor beta chain. This clonotype was picked up many times. Which antigen it targets is not known. No much larger clonotype is one base removed from it; base qualities were not supplied. This sample was taken from a study of molecular identifiers for immune sequencing clone quantification (dated by TCRdb to the late 2010s). Concerning the study at large: For a replicate experiment, RNA from around 20,000 or 99,000 naive CD8 T cells was divided into five aliquots, and four of the five aliquots were sequenced. This methods study used CD8 T cells to benchmark TCR RNA copy counting and molecular-identifier clustering-based TCR repertoire sequencing (MIDCIRS).

The CDR3 contains 12 residues, cysteine and phenylalanine counted. The entry retains the CDR3 DNA only, 36 bases that are in frame from base 1. From a lookup of the germline V gene, CDR1 and CDR2 are MNHEY and SVGEGT. Trimming at the junction amounts to 0 bases on V and 5 bases on J, and the germline ends lie 4 bases apart. Libraries came from PCR. Sequencing used a NextSeq 500. Bulk TCR libraries were made following a previously described method, with the TCR primers given in Table S5. The Qiagen AllPrep DNA/RNA kit was used to purify total RNA. Reads from multiple sequencing runs of the same library were pooled before analysis. The authors' analysis ran thus. Reads were retained only if their TCR constant sequence matched exactly, and those retained reads were trimmed to 150 nt and grouped according to their 12-nt molecular barcodes. Reads in each barcode group were sub-clustered using a 15% Levenshtein threshold, and a quality-weighted consensus sequence was built for each RNA molecule. Non-functional sequences were discarded, and so were lower-count sequences lying one edit away from another sequence. Based on fitting two negative binomial distributions, any barcode sub-cluster with under 20% of the maximum read count was discarded. TCRdb's own reprocessing of the public reads used fastp at Q25 and MiXCR and kept productive beta chains. Each entry merges the rows of one CDR3 protein and shows their most common DNA and genes. For this entry, the V and J calls and clone size follow TCRdb and not the study's own pipeline. Within this sample are around 320,000 distinct CDR3 sequences, with roughly 24% of them counted one time only. The ten largest clones add up to 0.65% to 0.75% of the sample.

Libraries of naive CD8 T cells were built from anywhere between about 19,000 and 1,100,000 sorted cells, with 10%, 30% or 50% of the purified RNA used. On a BD FACSAria II, naive CD8 T cells were FACS-sorted as CD8+CD4-CCR7+CD45RA+ and collected into RLT Plus buffer. To test detection sensitivity, Jurkat RNA equal to around nine TCR copies was added to samples of about 20,000-1,000,000 naive CD8 T cells. Enrichment of CD8 T cells was performed with RosetteSep CD8+ T Cell Enrichment Cocktail and Ficoll-Paque, after which ACK red cell lysis was carried out. Overall study outcomes, separate from this receptor: Spiked-in Jurkat TCR RNA equivalent to a single cell was reported to be detectable even among 800,000 to 1,000,000 naive CD8 T cells. Identical TCR molecules sharing a barcode could cause highly expanded clone sizes to be underestimated. The naive libraries included spiked-in Jurkat TCR RNA (10 copies' worth), and this RNA is not part of the donor repertoire. Modeling gave 3 to 3.5 recovered TCR RNA copies per cell versus around 9.9 by digital PCR, implying approximately 30% capture efficiency. When barcode sub-clustering was omitted, TCR diversity was inflated by chimeric consensus sequences, with chimeras reaching as high as 47%. Clones above 20 RNA copies held over 99% of molecules in CMV-specific effector cells but under 1% in naive cells.

Sample: naive CD8+ T cells from blood, with Jurkat cell RNA spiked in. The label giving this sample's cell subset or site can be read as: FACS-sorted CD8+CD4-CCR7+CD45RA+ naive T cells. The sequence derives from a human donor in good health. Some libraries in this study had Jurkat cell RNA spiked in. The chain links TRBV6-2 or TRBV6-3 with TRBJ1-1; no D segment can be confidently identified. The DNA is as follows: TGTGCCAGCAGTTACTCATTTACTGAAGCTTTCTTT. Its amino acids are CASSYSFTEAFF.